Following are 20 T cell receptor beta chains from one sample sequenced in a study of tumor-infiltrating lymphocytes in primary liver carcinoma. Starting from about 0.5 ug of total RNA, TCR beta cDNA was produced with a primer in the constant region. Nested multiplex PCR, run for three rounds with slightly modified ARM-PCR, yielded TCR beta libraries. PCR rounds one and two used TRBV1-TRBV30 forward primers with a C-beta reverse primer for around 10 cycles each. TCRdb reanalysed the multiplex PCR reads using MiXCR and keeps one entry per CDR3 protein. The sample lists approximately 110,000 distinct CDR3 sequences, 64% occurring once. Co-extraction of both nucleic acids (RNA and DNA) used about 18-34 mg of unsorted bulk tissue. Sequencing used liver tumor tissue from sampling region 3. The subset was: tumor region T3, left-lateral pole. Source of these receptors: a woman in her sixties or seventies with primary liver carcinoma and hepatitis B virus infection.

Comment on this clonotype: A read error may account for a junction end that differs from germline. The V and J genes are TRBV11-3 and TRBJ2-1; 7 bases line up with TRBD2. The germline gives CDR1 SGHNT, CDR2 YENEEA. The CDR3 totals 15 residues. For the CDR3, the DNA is TGTGTCAGCAGCTTAGGAACTAGCGAGAAGCCTGAGCAGTTCTTC. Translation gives CVSSLGTSEKPEQFF.

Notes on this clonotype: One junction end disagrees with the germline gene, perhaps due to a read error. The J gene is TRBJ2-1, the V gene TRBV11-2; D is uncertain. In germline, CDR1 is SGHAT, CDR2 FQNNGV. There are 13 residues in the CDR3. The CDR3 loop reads CVCSLPVHNEQFF. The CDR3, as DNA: TGTGTCTGCAGCTTGCCAGTTCATAATGAGCAATTCTTC.

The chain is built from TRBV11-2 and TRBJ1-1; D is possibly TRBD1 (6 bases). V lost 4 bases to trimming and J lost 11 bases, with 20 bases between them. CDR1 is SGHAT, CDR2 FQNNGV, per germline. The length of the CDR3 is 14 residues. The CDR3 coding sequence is TGTGCCAGCAGCTCGCTACAGGGAAAGTCTGGGGCTTTCTTT. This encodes CASSSLQGKSGAFF.

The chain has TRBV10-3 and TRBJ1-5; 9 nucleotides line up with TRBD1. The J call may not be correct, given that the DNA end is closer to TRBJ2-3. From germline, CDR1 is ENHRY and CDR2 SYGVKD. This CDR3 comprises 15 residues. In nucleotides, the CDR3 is TGTGCCATCTGTGGGACAGGGAAAGGCAATCAGCCCCAGTATTTT. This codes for CAICGTGKGNQPQYF.

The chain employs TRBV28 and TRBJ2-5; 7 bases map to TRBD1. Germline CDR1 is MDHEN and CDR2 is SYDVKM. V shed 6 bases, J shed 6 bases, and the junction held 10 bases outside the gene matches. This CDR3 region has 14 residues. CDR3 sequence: CASSLLTGIKTQYF. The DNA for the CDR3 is TGTGCCAGCAGCCTCTTGACAGGGATAAAGACCCAGTACTTC.

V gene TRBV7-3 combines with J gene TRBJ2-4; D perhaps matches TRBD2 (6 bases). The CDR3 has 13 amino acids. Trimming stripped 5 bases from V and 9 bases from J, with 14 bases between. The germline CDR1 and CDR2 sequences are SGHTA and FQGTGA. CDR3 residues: CASSPAFGSIQYF. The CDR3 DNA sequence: TGTGCCAGCAGCCCGGCATTCGGGAGCATTCAGTACTTC.

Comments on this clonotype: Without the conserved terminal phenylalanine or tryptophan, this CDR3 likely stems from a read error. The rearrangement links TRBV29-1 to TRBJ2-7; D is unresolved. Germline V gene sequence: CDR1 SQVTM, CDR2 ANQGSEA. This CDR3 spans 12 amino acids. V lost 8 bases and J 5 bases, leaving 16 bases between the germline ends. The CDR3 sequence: CSTQGMGDEQYY. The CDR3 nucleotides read TGCAGCACTCAAGGGATGGGTGACGAGCAGTACTAC.

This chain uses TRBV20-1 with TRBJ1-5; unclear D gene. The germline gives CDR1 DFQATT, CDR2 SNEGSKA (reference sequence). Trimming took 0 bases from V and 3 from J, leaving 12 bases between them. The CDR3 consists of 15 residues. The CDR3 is CSARDQGFDNQPQHF. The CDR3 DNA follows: TGCAGTGCTAGAGATCAAGGTTTTGACAATCAGCCCCAGCATTTT.

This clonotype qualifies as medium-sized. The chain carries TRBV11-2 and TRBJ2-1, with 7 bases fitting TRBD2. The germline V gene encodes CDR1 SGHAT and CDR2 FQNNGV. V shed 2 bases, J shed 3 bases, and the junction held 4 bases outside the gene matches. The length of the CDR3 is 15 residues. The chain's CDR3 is CASSLTQRDYNEQFF. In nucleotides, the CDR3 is TGTGCCAGCAGCTTAACGCAGCGGGACTACAATGAGCAGTTCTTC.

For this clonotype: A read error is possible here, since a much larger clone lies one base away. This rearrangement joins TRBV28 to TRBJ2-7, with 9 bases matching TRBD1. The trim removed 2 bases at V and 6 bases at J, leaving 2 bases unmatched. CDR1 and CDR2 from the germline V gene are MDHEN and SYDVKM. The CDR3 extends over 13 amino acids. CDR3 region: CASSLTGGCEQYF. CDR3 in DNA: TGTGCCAGCAGTTTAACAGGGGGCTGCGAGCAGTACTTC.

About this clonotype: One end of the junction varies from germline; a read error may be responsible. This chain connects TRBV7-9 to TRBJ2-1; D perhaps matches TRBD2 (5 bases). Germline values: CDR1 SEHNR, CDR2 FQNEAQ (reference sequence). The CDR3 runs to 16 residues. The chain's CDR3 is CANSLARTGLTDEQFF. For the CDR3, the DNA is TGTGCCAACAGCTTAGCCCGGACTGGGCTGACGGATGAGCAGTTCTTC.

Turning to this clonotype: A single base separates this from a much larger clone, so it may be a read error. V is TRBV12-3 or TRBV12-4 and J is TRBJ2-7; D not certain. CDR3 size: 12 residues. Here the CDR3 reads CVSSVRFHEQYF. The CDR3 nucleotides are TGTGTCAGCAGCGTCAGGTTCCACGAGCAGTACTTC.

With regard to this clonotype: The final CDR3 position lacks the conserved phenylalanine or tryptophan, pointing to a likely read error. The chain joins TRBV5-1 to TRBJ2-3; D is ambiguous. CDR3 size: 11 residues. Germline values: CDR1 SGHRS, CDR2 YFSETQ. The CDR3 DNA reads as TGCGCTAGCAGCTTGGTGGATACGCAGTATATT. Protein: CASSLVDTQYI.

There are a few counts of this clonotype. CDR3 region: CASSLDDLNNEQFF. CDR3 coding DNA: TGCGCCAGCAGCTTGGATGACCTGAACAATGAGCAGTTCTTC. V is TRBV5-1 and J is TRBJ2-1; no reliable D call. This CDR3 has 14 residues. Trimming cost V 0 bases and J 5 bases, with 9 bases left between them. Germline V CDR1 and CDR2: SGHRS, YFSETQ.

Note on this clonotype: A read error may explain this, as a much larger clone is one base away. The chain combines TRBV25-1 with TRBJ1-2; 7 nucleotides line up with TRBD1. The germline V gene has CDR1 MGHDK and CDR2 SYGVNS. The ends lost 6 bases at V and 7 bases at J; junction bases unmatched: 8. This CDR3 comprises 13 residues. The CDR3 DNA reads TGTGCCAGCAGGGGTAGACAGGGCGGTGGCTACACCTTC. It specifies CASRGRQGGGYTF.

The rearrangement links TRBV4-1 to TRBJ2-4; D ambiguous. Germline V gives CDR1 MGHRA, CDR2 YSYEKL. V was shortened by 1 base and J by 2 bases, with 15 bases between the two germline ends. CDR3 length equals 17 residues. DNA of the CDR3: TGCGCCAGCAGCCAAGTGTGGGTTGCTTCATCCAAAAACATTCAGTACTTC. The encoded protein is CASSQVWVASSKNIQYF.

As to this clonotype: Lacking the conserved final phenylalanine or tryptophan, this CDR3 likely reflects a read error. In nucleotides, the CDR3 is TGTGCCAGCAGCTCCGGGATCTTGGGGGGAACGCAGTATATT. Translated, it gives CASSSGILGGTQYI. This chain links TRBV11-2 with TRBJ2-3; the D gene is possibly TRBD2 (6 bases). The CDR3 runs to 14 residues. Germline CDR1 SGHAT, CDR2 FQNNGV. Trimming pared 4 bases from V and 9 bases from J, leaving 17 bases between.

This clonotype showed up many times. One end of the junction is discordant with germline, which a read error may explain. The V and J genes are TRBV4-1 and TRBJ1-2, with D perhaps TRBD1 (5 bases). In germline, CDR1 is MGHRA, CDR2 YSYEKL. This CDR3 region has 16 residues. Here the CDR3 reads CASSQSITGPIYAYTF. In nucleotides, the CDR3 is TGCGCCAGCAGCCAATCGATTACGGGACCGATCTATGCCTACACCTTC.

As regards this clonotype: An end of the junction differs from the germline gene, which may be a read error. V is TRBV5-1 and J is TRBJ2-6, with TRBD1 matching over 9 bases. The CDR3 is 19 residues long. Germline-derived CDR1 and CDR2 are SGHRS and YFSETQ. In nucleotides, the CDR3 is TGCGCCAGCAGCCTCAACCCGGGACAGGGCGCCTCTGGGGTCAACGTCCTGACTTTC. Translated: CASSLNPGQGASGVNVLTF.

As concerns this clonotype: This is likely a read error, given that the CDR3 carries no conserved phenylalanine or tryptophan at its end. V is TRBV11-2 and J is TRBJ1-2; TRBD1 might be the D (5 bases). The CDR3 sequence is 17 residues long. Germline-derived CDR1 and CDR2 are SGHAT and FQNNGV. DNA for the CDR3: TGTGCCACCAGCTTAGATCCGATCGGGGCGCTGCGCTATGGCTACACCTTA. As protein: CATSLDPIGALRYGYTL.